This is a list of T cell receptor beta chains from one sample in a study of identical twins. TCRdb reprocessed the 5' RACE reads with MiXCR, giving one entry per CDR3 protein. Of about 220,000 distinct CDR3 sequences in the sample, roughly a tenth were seen once. Sequencing was performed on memory (CD45RO+) T cells sorted from blood. The receptors originated from a woman between 18 and 29 years old in good health. The CDR3 runs from the conserved cysteine through the conserved F or W. D genes are given only for firm matches. Clone sizes are given selectively: once, few, many, or a class where the clone is expanded.

J	size	D	V	DNA	CDR3
TRBJ1-1	few	.	TRBV7-2	TGTGCCAGCAGCTTACAGCCGAACACTGAAGCTTTCTTT	CASSLQPNTEAFF
TRBJ2-1	.	.	TRBV27	TGTGCCAGCTCAAAGGGGGGGATGGGGAATGAGCAGTTCTTC	CASSKGGMGNEQFF
TRBJ1-1	many	TRBD1	TRBV14	TGTGCCAGCAGTCCCCTGACAGGGGGCTTTATGAACACTGAAGCTTTCTTT	CASSPLTGGFMNTEAFF
TRBJ1-4	few	.	TRBV6-5	TGTGCCAGCAGTTACATCGGTGAAAAACTGTTTTTT	CASSYIGEKLFF
TRBJ1-6	few	.	TRBV6-5	TGTGCCAGCAGTTCCCAGGGATTGGGCTACTCCTATAATTCACCCCTCCACTTT	CASSSQGLGYSYNSPLHF
TRBJ2-3	few	TRBD2	TRBV20-1	TGCAGTGCTAGAGATCAGCGGGGGGAAGATACGCAGTATTTT	CSARDQRGEDTQYF
TRBJ2-5	.	.	TRBV6-2/TRBV6-3	TGTGCCAGCAGTTCGCCGACTAGGCGTGAGACCCAGTACTTC	CASSSPTRRETQYF
TRBJ2-5	many	.	TRBV5-1	TGCGCCAGCAGCTTGGCGTTTGGGGAGACCCAGTACTTC	CASSLAFGETQYF
TRBJ1-1	few	.	TRBV6-2/TRBV6-3	TGTGCCAGCATTTCGGACGGAGGCAACACTGAAGCTTTCTTT	CASISDGGNTEAFF
TRBJ2-1	.	TRBD2	TRBV10-3	TGTGCCATCAGTGCACGCGCGGGAGTGCAGTTAGAAAATGAGCAGTTCTTC	CAISARAGVQLENEQFF
TRBJ2-3	many	TRBD1	TRBV11-1	TGTGCCAGCAGCTTAGGAGGACAGGGAAGCACAGATACGCAGTATTTT	CASSLGGQGSTDTQYF
TRBJ2-7	.	.	TRBV3-1	TGTGCCAGCAGCCGATCGACAGGTTACGAGCAGTACTTC	CASSRSTGYEQYF
TRBJ2-5	.	.	TRBV10-3	TGTGCCATCAGTGAGTCGACCAGGGGGGGGGAGACCCAGTACTTC	CAISESTRGGETQYF
TRBJ1-3	.	.	TRBV19	TGTGCCAGTAGTATCCCACGGGCTACTATAGGCACCATATATTTT	CASSIPRATIGTIYF
TRBJ2-5	few	TRBD2	TRBV4-1	TGCGCCAGCAGCCGACGACTAGCGGGGGTTTCGGAAGAGACCCAGTACTTC	CASSRRLAGVSEETQYF
TRBJ2-2	few	TRBD1	TRBV7-9	TGTGCCAGCAGCCCATGGACAGGGACCGGGGAGCTGTTTTTT	CASSPWTGTGELFF
TRBJ1-1	few	TRBD1	TRBV7-2	TGTGCCAGCAGCTGGAGGGACAGGGACACTGAAGCTTTCTTT	CASSWRDRDTEAFF
TRBJ2-3	few	.	TRBV11-2	TGTGCCAGCGGACATGGGACAGATACGCAGTATTTT	CASGHGTDTQYF
TRBJ2-3	.	TRBD2	TRBV10-2	TGCGCCACCAAACTCGGACTAGCAGGAGATACGCAGTATTTT	CATKLGLAGDTQYF
TRBJ2-2	many	TRBD1	TRBV20-1	TGCAGTGCTAGAGATCTAGGGACAGGGGACACCGGGGAGCTGTTTTTT	CSARDLGTGDTGELFF
TRBJ2-2	many	.	TRBV5-1	TGCGCCAGCAGCATCGGGACACCCCATGGCGGGGAGCTGTTTTTT	CASSIGTPHGGELFF
TRBJ2-7	.	.	TRBV7-8	TGTGCCAGCACCCCGGGGGCCTACGAGCAGTACTTC	CASTPGAYEQYF
TRBJ2-7	many	TRBD1	TRBV27	TGTGCCAGCAGTCGACAGGGCCGGGTATTTGAGCAGTACTTC	CASSRQGRVFEQYF
TRBJ2-2	many	.	TRBV7-2	TGTGCCAGCAGAAGACCCACCGGGGAGCTGTTTTTT	CASRRPTGELFF
TRBJ2-7	.	TRBD1	TRBV18	TGTGCCAGCTCACCGCCTAGGGACAGCTACGAGCAGTACTTC	CASSPPRDSYEQYF
TRBJ2-5	many	.	TRBV12-3/TRBV12-4	TGTGCCAGCGAAGAATCGGGTGAAGAGACCCAGTACTTC	CASEESGEETQYF
TRBJ2-7	many	TRBD1	TRBV9	TGTGCCAGCAGCCTTGGACAGGGGACCTACGAGCAGTACTTC	CASSLGQGTYEQYF
TRBJ2-6	.	.	TRBV9	TGTGCCAGCAGCGCCAACTCTGGGGCCAACGTCCTGACTTTC	CASSANSGANVLTF
TRBJ1-2	.	.	TRBV6-5	TGTGCCAGCAGTTACCGACAGTTTTATGGCTACACCTTC	CASSYRQFYGYTF
TRBJ2-1	many	.	TRBV9	TGTGCCAGCAGCCCGGGGCCGTTCTACAATGAGCAGTTCTTC	CASSPGPFYNEQFF
TRBJ1-1	few	TRBD1	TRBV6-5	TGTGCCAGCAGTTCCGGGACAGGGTGGGACACTGAAGCTTTCTTT	CASSSGTGWDTEAFF
TRBJ2-5	.	.	TRBV7-9	TGTGCCAGCAGCTTATCCCGCCTGCAAGAGACCCAGTACTTC	CASSLSRLQETQYF
TRBJ2-2	.	.	TRBV6-5	TGTGCCAGCAGTTCTCCAGTTCGAGGTGACGGGGAGCTGTTTTTT	CASSSPVRGDGELFF
TRBJ1-1	many	.	TRBV3-1	TGTGCCAGCACTACGACTACGGGAACTGAAGCTTTCTTT	CASTTTTGTEAFF
TRBJ1-4	many	.	TRBV2	TGTGCCAGCAGTGAAGAAAACAGATCGCGTGAAAAACTGTTTTTT	CASSEENRSREKLFF
TRBJ2-2	few	TRBD1	TRBV9	TGTGCCAGCAGCGCGAACTTCGACAGGGCTGCCGGGGAGCTGTTTTTT	CASSANFDRAAGELFF
TRBJ2-2	few	.	TRBV7-3	TGTGCCAGCAGCTTATCTTTGGGAGAAACCGGGGAGCTGTTTTTT	CASSLSLGETGELFF
TRBJ1-3	few	.	TRBV11-1	TGTGCCAGCAGCTCTGCAACAGCTGGAAACACCATATATTTT	CASSSATAGNTIYF
TRBJ2-1	.	TRBD1	TRBV12-3/TRBV12-4	TGTGCCAGCAGTTTTTGGGACAGGCCTGAGCAGTTCTTC	CASSFWDRPEQFF
TRBJ1-2	many	.	TRBV15	TGTGCCACCAGCAGAGATCATCGGGGGGCGCATGGAGGCTACACCTTC	CATSRDHRGAHGGYTF
TRBJ1-1	.	TRBD1	TRBV10-2	TGCGCCAGCAGTGAGTCGGGGGGGACAGGGGTCGCTACTGAAGCTTTCTTT	CASSESGGTGVATEAFF
TRBJ1-4	few	TRBD1	TRBV7-2	TGTGCCAGCAGCTCGGGACAGGGGGCTAATGAAAAACTGTTTTTT	CASSSGQGANEKLFF
TRBJ1-2	.	.	TRBV5-1	TGCGCCAGCAGCTTGGGTGGACAGAGCTATGGCTACACCTTC	CASSLGGQSYGYTF
TRBJ2-5	many	TRBD1	TRBV5-1	TGCGCCAGCAGCTTGCAAGGGACAGGGCCAACCGAGACCCAGTACTTC	CASSLQGTGPTETQYF
TRBJ2-1	many	.	TRBV12-3/TRBV12-4	TGTGCCAGCAGTTTCCAGGGGGGGACCAATGAGCAGTTCTTC	CASSFQGGTNEQFF
TRBJ2-1	.	.	TRBV20-1	TGCAGTGCTAGTATCTCCTACAATGAGCAGTTCTTC	CSASISYNEQFF
TRBJ2-2	few	.	TRBV10-3	TGTGCCATCAGTGAGGGGCACAACACCGGGGAGCTGTTTTTT	CAISEGHNTGELFF
TRBJ2-3	.	TRBD2	TRBV11-1	TGTGCCAGCAGCTTCGGGTTAGCGGGGGGACGACTCGCCACAGATACGCAGTATTTT	CASSFGLAGGRLATDTQYF
TRBJ1-5	.	.	TRBV30	TGTGCCTGGAGTGCGAGGGCCCACCAGCCCCAGCATTTT	CAWSARAHQPQHF
TRBJ2-3	.	TRBD1	TRBV5-6	TGTGCCAGCAGCACTTACAGGGGCACCACAGATACGCAGTATTTT	CASSTYRGTTDTQYF
TRBJ2-7	.	TRBD2	TRBV12-3/TRBV12-4	TGTGCCAGCAGCTCCAGACTAGCGGGGGGAAACTACGAGCAGTACTTC	CASSSRLAGGNYEQYF
TRBJ1-2	.	.	TRBV2	TGTGCCAGCAAGGGGGAACGGGTTTGGAACTATGGCTACACCTTC	CASKGERVWNYGYTF
TRBJ2-1	few	TRBD1	TRBV5-5	TGTGCCAGCAGCTTCGCGACAGGGAATGAGCAGTTCTTC	CASSFATGNEQFF
TRBJ2-3	.	.	TRBV27	TGTGCCAGCAGTTTAATTTCAGGGTTCACGCAGTATTTT	CASSLISGFTQYF
TRBJ1-2	many	.	TRBV5-1	TGCGCCAGCAGCTTGGCTCTTGGGGGCCGAGAATCCGGCTACACCTTC	CASSLALGGRESGYTF
TRBJ2-1	few	TRBD2	TRBV9	TGTGCCAGCAGCGCCGGAGCGGGAGTTTACAATGAGCAGTTCTTC	CASSAGAGVYNEQFF
TRBJ1-5	.	.	TRBV20-1	TGCAGTGCTAGAGTTGGTGTCGGTCAGCCCCAGCATTTT	CSARVGVGQPQHF
TRBJ2-3	few	.	TRBV11-2	TGTGCCAGCAGACATTGGAGGGGGGTACGAAACACAGATACGCAGTATTTT	CASRHWRGVRNTDTQYF
TRBJ2-7	many	.	TRBV7-6	TGTGCCAGCAGCTTAGACGGAAACTCCTACGAGCAGTACTTC	CASSLDGNSYEQYF
TRBJ1-2	many	.	TRBV6-2/TRBV6-3	TGTGCCAGCAGTTACCTGGATGACTATGGCTACACCTTC	CASSYLDDYGYTF